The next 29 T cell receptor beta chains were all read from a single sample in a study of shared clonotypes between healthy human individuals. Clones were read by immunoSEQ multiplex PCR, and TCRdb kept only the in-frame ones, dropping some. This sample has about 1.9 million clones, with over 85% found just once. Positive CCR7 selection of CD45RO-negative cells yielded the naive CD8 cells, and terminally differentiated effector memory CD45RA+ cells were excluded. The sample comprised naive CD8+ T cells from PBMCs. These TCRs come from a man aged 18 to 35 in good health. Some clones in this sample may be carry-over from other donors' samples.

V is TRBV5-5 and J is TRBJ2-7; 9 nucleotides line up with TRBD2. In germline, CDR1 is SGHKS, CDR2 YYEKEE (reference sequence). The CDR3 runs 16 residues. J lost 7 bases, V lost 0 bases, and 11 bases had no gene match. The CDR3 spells CASSLAGGRETWEQYF. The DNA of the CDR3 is TGTGCCAGCAGCTTGGCGGGCGGGAGGGAGACTTGGGAGCAGTACTTC.

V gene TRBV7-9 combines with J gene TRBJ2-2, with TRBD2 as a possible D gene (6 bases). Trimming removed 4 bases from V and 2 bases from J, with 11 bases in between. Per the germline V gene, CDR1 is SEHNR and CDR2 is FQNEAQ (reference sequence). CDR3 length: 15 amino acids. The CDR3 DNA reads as TGTGCCAGCAGCTCCTCGGACTATAACACCGGGGAGCTGTTTTTT. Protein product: CASSSSDYNTGELFF.

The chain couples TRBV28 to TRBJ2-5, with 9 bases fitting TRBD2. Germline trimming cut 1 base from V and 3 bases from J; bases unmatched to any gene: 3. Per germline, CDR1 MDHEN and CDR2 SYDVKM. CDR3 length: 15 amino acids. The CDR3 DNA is TGTGCCAGCAGTTTATACGCTAGCGGGAAAGAGACCCAGTACTTC. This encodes CASSLYASGKETQYF.

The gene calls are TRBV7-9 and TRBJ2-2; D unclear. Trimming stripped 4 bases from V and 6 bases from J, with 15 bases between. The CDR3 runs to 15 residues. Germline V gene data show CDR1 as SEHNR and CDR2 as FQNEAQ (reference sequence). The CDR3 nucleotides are TGTGCCAGCAGCTCAGGCGGTGGGGTTTCCGGGGAGCTGTTTTTT. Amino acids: CASSSGGGVSGELFF.

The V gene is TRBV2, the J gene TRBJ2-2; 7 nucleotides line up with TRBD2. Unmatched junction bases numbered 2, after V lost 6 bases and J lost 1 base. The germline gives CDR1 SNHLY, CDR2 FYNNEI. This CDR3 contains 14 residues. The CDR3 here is CASSASGNTGELFF. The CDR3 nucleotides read TGTGCCAGCAGCGCTAGCGGGAACACCGGGGAGCTGTTTTTT.

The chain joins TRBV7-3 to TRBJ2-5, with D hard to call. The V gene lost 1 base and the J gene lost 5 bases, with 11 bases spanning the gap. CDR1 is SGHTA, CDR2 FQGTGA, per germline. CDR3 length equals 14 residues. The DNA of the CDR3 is TGTGCCAGCAGCTTAAGTGCGGTGGGGGAGACCCAGTACTTC. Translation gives CASSLSAVGETQYF.

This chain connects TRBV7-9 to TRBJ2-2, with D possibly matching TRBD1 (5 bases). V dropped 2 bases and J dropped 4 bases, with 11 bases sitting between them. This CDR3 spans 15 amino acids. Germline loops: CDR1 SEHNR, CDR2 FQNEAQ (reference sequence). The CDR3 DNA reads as TGTGCCAGCAGCTTAAGAAGGGGTGTCACCGGGGAGCTGTTTTTT. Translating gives CASSLRRGVTGELFF.

In nucleotides, the CDR3 is TGTGCCAGCAGCGGCGGTGACAGCCTCTATGGCTACACCTTC. The encoded protein is CASSGGDSLYGYTF. The chain is built from TRBV5-4 and TRBJ1-2, with a possible D match to TRBD1 (5 bases). V was trimmed by 4 bases and J by 4 bases, leaving 14 bases between them. The germline V gene has CDR1 SGHNT and CDR2 YYREEE (reference sequence). The CDR3 totals 14 residues.

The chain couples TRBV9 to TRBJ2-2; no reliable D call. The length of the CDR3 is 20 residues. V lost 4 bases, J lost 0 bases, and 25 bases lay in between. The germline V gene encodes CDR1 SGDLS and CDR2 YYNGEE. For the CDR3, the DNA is TGTGCCAGCAGCACCTTAGAGCCCTATCCCCCGGGCGCGAACACCGGGGAGCTGTTTTTT. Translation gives CASSTLEPYPPGANTGELFF.

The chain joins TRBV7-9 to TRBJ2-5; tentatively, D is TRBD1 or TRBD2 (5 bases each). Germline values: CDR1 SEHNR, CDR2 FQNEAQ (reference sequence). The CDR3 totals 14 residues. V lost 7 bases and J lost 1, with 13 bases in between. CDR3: CASTGRDRQETQYF. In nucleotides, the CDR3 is TGTGCCAGCACAGGCAGGGACCGCCAAGAGACCCAGTACTTC.

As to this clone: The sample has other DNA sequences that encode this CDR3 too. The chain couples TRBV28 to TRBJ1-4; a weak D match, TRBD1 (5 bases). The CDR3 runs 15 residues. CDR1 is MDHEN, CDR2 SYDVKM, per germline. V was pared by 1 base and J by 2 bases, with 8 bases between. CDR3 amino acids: CASSLFGGTNEKLFF. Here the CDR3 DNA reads TGTGCCAGCAGTTTATTCGGGGGGACTAATGAAAAACTGTTTTTT.

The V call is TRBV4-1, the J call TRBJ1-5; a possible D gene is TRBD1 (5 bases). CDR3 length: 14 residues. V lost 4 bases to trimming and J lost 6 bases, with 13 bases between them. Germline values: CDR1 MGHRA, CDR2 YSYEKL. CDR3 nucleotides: TGCGCCAGCAGCCTTCAGGGAAAGGGTCAGCCCCAGCATTTT. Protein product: CASSLQGKGQPQHF.

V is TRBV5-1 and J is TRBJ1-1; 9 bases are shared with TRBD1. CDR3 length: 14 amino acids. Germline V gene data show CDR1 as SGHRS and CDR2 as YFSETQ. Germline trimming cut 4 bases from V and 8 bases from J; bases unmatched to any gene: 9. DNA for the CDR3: TGCGCCAGCAGCGGGACACAGGGGGCGCGGGAAGCTTTCTTT. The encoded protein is CASSGTQGAREAFF.

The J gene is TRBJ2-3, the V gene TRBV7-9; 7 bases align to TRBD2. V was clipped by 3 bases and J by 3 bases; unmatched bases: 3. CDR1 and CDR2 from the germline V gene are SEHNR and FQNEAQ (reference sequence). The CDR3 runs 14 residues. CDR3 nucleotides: TGTGCCAGCAGCTTCGCGGGAGCAACAGATACGCAGTATTTT. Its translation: CASSFAGATDTQYF. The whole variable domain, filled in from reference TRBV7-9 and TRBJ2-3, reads DTGVSQNPRHKITKRGQNVTFRCDPISEHNRLYWYRQTLGQGPEFLTYFQNEAQLEKSRLLSDRFSAERPKGSFSTLEIQRTEQGDSAMYLCASSFAGATDTQYFGPGTRLTVL.

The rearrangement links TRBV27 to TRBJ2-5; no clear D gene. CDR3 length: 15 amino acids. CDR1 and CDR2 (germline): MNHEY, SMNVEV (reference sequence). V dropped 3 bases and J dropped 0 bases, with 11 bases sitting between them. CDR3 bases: TGTGCCAGCAGTTTCCTTCGAATGTACCAAGAGACCCAGTACTTC. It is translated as CASSFLRMYQETQYF.

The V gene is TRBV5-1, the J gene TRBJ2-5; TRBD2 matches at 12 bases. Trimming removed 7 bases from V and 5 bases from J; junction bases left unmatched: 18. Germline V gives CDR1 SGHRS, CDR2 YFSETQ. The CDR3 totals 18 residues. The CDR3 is CASPQGGASGRGGETQYF. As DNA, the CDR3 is TGCGCCAGCCCCCAGGGGGGGGCTAGCGGGAGGGGTGGGGAGACCCAGTACTTC.

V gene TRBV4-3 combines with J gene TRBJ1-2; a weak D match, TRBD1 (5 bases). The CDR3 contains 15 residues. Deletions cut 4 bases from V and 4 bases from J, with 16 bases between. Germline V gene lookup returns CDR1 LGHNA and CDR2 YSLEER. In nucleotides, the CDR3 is TGCGCCAGCAGCCCAGGCCTCACGGGGGGCTATGGCTACACCTTC. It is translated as CASSPGLTGGYGYTF.

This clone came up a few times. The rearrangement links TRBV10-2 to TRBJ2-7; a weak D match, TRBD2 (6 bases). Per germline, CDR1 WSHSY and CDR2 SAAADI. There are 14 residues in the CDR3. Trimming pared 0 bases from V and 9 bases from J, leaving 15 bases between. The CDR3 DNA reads TGCGCCAGCAGTGAGTCCTTTGGAGGGGAAGTGCAGTACTTC. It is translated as CASSESFGGEVQYF.

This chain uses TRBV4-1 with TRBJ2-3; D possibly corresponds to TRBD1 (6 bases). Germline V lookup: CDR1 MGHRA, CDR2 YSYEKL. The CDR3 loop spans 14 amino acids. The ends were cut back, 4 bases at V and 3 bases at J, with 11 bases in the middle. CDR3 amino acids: CASSLRQGTDTQYF. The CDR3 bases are TGCGCCAGCAGCCTACGGCAGGGGACAGATACGCAGTATTTT.

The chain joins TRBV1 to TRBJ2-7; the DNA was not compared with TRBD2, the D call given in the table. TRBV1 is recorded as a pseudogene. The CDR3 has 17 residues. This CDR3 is CTSSQDEAGVSIYEQYF. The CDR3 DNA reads TGCACCAGCAGCCAAGACGAAGCGGGAGTTTCAATTTACGAGCAGTACTTC.

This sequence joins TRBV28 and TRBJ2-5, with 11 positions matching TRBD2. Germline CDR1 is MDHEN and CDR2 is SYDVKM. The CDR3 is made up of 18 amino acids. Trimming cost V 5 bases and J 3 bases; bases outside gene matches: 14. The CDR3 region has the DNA TGTGCCAGCAGTACGGCCCTAGCGGGAGGCGGGAAGAAAGAGACCCAGTACTTC. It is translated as CASSTALAGGGKKETQYF.

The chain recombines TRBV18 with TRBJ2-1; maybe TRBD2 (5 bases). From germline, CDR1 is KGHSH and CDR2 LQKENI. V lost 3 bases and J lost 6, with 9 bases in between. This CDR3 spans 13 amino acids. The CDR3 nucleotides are TGTGCCAGCTCACCGGAGGAGAGCAATGAGCAGTTCTTC. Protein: CASSPEESNEQFF.

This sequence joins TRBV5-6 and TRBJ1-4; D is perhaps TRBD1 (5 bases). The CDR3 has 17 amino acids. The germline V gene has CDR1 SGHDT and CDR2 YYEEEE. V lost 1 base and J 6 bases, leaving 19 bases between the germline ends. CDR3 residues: CASSLNGWGSTDEKLFF. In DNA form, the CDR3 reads TGTGCCAGCAGCTTGAACGGATGGGGCAGTACGGATGAAAAACTGTTTTTT.

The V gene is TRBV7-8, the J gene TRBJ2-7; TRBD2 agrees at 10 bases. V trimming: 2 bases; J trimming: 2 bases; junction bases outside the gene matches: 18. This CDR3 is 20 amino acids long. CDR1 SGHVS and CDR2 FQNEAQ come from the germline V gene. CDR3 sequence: CASSLRRSLAGADPTYEQYF. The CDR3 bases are TGTGCCAGCAGCTTAAGGCGGTCGCTAGCGGGAGCCGACCCGACCTACGAGCAGTACTTC.

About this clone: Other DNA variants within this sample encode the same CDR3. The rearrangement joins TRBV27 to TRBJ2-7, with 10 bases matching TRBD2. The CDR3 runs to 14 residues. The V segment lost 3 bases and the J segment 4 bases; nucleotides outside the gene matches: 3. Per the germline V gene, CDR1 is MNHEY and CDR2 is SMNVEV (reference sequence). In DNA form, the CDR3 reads TGTGCCAGCAGTTTCGGGACTAGCGCTTACGAGCAGTACTTC. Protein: CASSFGTSAYEQYF.

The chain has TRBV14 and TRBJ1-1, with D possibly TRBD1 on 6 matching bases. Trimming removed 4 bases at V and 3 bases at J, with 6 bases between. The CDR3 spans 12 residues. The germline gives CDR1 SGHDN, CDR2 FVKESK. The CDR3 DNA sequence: TGTGCCAGCAGCCCAGGGGACACTGAAGCTTTCTTT. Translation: CASSPGDTEAFF.

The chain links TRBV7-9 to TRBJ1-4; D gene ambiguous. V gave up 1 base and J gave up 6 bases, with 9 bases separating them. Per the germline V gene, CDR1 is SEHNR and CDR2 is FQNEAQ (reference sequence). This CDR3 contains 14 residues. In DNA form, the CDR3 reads TGTGCCAGCAGCTTAGGGGTTTCGCATGAAAAACTGTTTTTT. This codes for CASSLGVSHEKLFF. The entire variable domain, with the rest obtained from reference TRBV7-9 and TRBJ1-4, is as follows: DTGVSQNPRHKITKRGQNVTFRCDPISEHNRLYWYRQTLGQGPEFLTYFQNEAQLEKSRLLSDRFSAERPKGSFSTLEIQRTEQGDSAMYLCASSLGVSHEKLFFGSGTQLSVL.

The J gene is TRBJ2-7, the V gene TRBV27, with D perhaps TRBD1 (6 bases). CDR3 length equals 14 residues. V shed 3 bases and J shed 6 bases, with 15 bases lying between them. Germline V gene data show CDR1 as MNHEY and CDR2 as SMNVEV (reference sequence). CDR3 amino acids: CASSLLQGVSEQYF. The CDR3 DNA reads TGTGCCAGCAGTTTGTTACAGGGAGTCTCCGAGCAGTACTTC.

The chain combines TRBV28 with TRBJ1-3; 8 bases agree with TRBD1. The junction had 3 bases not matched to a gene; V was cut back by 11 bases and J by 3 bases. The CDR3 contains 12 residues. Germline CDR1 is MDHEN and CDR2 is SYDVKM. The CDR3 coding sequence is TGTGCCGGACAGGGAGGTGGAAACACCATATATTTT. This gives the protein CAGQGGGNTIYF.